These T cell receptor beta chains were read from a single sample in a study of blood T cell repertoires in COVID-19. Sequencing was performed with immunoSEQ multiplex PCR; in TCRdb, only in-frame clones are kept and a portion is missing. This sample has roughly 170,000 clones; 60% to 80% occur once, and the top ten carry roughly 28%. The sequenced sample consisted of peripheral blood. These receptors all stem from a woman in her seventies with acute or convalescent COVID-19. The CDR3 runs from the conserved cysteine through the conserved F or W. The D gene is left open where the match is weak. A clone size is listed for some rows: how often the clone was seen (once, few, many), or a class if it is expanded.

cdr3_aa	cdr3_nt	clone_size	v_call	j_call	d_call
CAWSEDRGYGYTF	TGTGCCTGGAGTGAAGATCGGGGCTATGGCTACACCTTC	.	TRBV30	TRBJ1-2	.
CASSILSSGLYNEQFF	TGTGCCAGTAGTATCCTAAGTAGCGGGTTGTACAATGAGCAGTTCTTC	.	TRBV19	TRBJ2-1	TRBD2
CASSFMMATPRNEQFF	TGTGCCAGCAGCTTTATGATGGCAACCCCTAGGAATGAGCAGTTCTTC	.	TRBV5-4	TRBJ2-1	.
CASILRRCSGRNEKLFF	TGTGCCAGCATCTTAAGGAGATGTTCAGGGCGGAATGAAAAACTGTTTTTT	few	TRBV11-3	TRBJ1-4	.
CASSQQGSGNQPQHF	TGTGCCAGCAGCCAACAGGGAAGCGGCAATCAGCCCCAGCATTTT	.	TRBV3-1/TRBV3-2	TRBJ1-5	.
CASSPRGGLGTDTQYF	TGTGCCAGCAGCCCCCGCGGGGGCCTTGGCACAGATACGCAGTATTTT	.	TRBV5-4	TRBJ2-3	.
CASSLGFRETQYF	TGTGCCAGCAGCTTAGGGTTTCGGGAGACCCAGTACTTC	.	TRBV7-6	TRBJ2-5	.
CASSTDRDYQETQYF	TGTGCCAGCAGTACGGACAGGGATTACCAAGAGACCCAGTACTTC	once	TRBV6-5	TRBJ2-5	TRBD1
CASSPRSGGSGRAFKYEQYF	TGTGCCAGCAGCCCAAGAAGTGGTGGTAGCGGGAGAGCTTTTAAATACGAGCAGTACTTC	once	TRBV14	TRBJ2-7	TRBD2
CASLRATGELFF	TGTGCCAGCCTGAGGGCGACCGGGGAGCTGTTTTTT	few	TRBV7-9	TRBJ2-2	.
CASSITLIYEQYF	TGTGCCAGCAGTATCACCCTAATCTACGAGCAGTACTTC	many	TRBV6-5	TRBJ2-7	.
CATSRDFQRHTGELFF	TGTGCCACCAGCAGAGATTTCCAGCGCCATACCGGGGAGCTGTTTTTT	.	TRBV15	TRBJ2-2	.
CASSPTPNTEAFF	TGCGCCAGCAGCCCCACACCGAACACTGAAGCTTTCTTT	.	TRBV5-1	TRBJ1-1	.
CASVRDRGIETQYF	TGTGCCAGCGTCAGAGACAGGGGAATAGAGACCCAGTACTTC	.	TRBV2	TRBJ2-5	TRBD1
CSVGGGVGQPQHF	TGCAGCGTTGGAGGGGGGGTCGGCCAGCCCCAGCATTTT	.	TRBV29-1	TRBJ1-5	.